Listed here is a single TCR beta chain. The sample comes from a study of blood T cell repertoires in COVID-19. Study overall: There were acute and convalescent COVID-19 samples, and they came from the United States, Italy and Spain.

The length of the CDR3 is 14 residues. Looked up from germline, CDR1 is SGHTA and CDR2 is FQGNSA. V lost 5 bases to trimming and J lost 0 bases, with 8 bases between them. Some clones are missing from TCRdb's copy, which holds only in-frame ones; the method was immunoSEQ multiplex PCR. The sample holds some 220,000 clones, approximately 85% seen once. The chain combines TRBV7-2 with TRBJ1-3; D possibly corresponds to TRBD1 (6 bases). The sequencing input was peripheral blood. The origin of this receptor is a woman between 65 and 79 years old with COVID-19, enrolled during active disease. The chain's CDR3 is CASSRDNSGNTIYF. The CDR3 DNA reads as TGTGCCAGCAGCCGGGACAACTCTGGAAACACCATATATTTT.